These 2 T cell receptor beta chains share one sample of origin, sequenced in a study of tumor T cells in aggressive B-cell lymphoma (dated by TCRdb to between 2016 and 2019). The library came from the immunoSEQ multiplex PCR assay. Entries here come from immuneACCESS through TCRdb and include only in-frame sequences with V and J called. Some clones fail to appear in such tables; in the studies checked, an unresolved V gene covers under half of the shortfall, and the cause of the remainder is unknown. This sample comprises roughly 2,900 clones, around 91% of them detected only once. Around 7% of the sample rests with the top ten. The sequenced material came from tumor tissue. These receptors were taken from an adult with diffuse large B cell lymphoma.

V gene TRBV19 combines with J gene TRBJ2-2, with D hard to call. Trimming removed 6 bases at V and 0 bases at J, with 11 bases between. The germline V gene has CDR1 LNHDA and CDR2 SQIVND (reference sequence). The CDR3 runs to 15 residues. The CDR3 nucleotides are TGTGCCAGTAGCCATGGCTTCGCGAACACCGGGGAGCTGTTTTTT. Amino acid sequence: CASSHGFANTGELFF.

A remark on this clone: At one end the junction does not follow the germline gene, possibly because of a read error. For the CDR3, the DNA is TGTGCTAGCAGCTTGGGACAGGCTCCAACTAATGAAAAACTGTTTTTT. Protein product: CASSLGQAPTNEKLFF. V usage is TRBV7-7 and J usage is TRBJ1-4; the match to TRBD1 covers 8 bases. Germline values: CDR1 SSHAT, CDR2 FNYEAQ (reference sequence). This CDR3 comprises 16 residues.